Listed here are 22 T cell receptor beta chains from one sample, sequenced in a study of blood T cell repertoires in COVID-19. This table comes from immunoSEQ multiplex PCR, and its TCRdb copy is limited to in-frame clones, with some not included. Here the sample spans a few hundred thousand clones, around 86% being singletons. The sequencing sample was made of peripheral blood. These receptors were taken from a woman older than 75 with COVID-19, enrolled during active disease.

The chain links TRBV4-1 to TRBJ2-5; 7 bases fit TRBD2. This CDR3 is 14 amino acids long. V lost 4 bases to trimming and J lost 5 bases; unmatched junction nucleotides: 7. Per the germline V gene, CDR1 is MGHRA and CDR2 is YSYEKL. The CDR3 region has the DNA TGCGCCAGCAGCCCCCCGGGAGGCTGGGAGACCCAGTACTTC. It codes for CASSPPGGWETQYF.

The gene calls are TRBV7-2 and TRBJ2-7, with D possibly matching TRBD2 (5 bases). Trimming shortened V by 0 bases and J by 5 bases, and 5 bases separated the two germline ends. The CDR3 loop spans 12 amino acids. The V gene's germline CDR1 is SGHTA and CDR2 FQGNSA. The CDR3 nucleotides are TGTGCCAGCAGCTTAGCGCGGGACGAGCAGTACTTC. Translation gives CASSLARDEQYF.

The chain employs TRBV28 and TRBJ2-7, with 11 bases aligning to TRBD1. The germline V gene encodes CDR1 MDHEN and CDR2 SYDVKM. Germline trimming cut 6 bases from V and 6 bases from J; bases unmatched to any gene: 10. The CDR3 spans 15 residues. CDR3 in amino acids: CASRGGQGAISEQYF. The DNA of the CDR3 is TGTGCCAGCAGGGGAGGACAGGGGGCTATCTCCGAGCAGTACTTC.

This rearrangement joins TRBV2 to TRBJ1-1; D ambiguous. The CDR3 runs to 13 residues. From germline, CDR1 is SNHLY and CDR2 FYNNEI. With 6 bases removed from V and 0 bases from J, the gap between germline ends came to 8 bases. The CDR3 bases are TGTGCCAGCAGCCCCGCGGTGAACACTGAAGCTTTCTTT. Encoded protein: CASSPAVNTEAFF.

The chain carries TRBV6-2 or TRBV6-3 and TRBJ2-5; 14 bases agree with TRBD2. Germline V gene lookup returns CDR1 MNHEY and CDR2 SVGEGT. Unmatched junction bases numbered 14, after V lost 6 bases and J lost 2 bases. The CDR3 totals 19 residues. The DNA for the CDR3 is TGTGCCAGCAGATACCCACGACTAGCGGGGGGGCTAGCACAAGAGACCCAGTACTTC. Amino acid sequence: CASRYPRLAGGLAQETQYF.

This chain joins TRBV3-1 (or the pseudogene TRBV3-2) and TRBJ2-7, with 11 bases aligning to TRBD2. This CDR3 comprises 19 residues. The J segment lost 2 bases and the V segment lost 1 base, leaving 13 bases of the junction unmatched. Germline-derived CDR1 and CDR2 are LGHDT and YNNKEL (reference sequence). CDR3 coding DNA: TGTGCCAGCAGCCAAGTGGATCCGGTGGGACTAGCGGCGCCCTACGAGCAGTACTTC. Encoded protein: CASSQVDPVGLAAPYEQYF.

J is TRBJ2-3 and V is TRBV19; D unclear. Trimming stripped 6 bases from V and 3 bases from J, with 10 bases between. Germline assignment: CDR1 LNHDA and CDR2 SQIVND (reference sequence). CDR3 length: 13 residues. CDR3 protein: CASRPTVTDTQYF. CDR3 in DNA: TGTGCCAGTAGGCCTACAGTTACAGATACGCAGTATTTT.

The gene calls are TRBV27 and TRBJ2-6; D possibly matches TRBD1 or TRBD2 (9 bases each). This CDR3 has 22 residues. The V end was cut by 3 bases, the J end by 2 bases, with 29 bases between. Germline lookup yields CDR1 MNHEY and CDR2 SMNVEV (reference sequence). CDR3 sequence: CASSFTGGAFLAGATGANVLTF. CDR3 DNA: TGTGCCAGCAGTTTTACAGGGGGCGCGTTCTTAGCGGGAGCAACTGGGGCCAACGTCCTGACTTTC.

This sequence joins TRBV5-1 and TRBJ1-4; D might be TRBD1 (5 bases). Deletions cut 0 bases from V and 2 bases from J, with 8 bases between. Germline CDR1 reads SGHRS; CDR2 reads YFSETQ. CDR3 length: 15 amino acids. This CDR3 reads CASSLEAGTNEKLFF. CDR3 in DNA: TGCGCCAGCAGCTTGGAAGCAGGGACTAATGAAAAACTGTTTTTT.

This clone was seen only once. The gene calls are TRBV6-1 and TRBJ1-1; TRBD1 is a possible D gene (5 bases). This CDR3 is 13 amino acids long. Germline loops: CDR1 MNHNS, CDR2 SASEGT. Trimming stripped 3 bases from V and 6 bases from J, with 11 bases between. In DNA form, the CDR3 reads TGTGCCAGCAGTGAGGCCAGGACATCTGAAGCTTTCTTT. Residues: CASSEARTSEAFF.

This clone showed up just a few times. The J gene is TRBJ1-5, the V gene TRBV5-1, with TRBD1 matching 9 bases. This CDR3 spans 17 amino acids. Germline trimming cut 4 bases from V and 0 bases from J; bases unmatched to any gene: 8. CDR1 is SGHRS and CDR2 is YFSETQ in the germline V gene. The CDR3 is CASSQDRGPPSNQPQHF. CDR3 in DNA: TGCGCCAGCAGCCAGGACAGGGGACCGCCTAGCAATCAGCCCCAGCATTTT.

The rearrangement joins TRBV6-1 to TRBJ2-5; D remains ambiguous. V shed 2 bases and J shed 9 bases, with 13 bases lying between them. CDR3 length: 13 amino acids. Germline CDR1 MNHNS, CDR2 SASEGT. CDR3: CASSEWRGLAQYF. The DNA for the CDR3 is TGTGCCAGCAGTGAATGGAGAGGTTTGGCCCAGTACTTC.

This CDR3 is CASSPPGQGSTGELFF. The DNA for the CDR3 is TGCGCCAGCAGCCCACCCGGGCAGGGGAGCACCGGGGAGCTGTTTTTT. The chain uses TRBV5-1 and TRBJ2-2, with D possibly TRBD1 on 6 matching bases. Germline CDR1 SGHRS, CDR2 YFSETQ. V was trimmed by 4 bases and J by 4 bases, leaving 17 bases between them. The CDR3 extends over 16 amino acids. Full variable domain (rest looked up from reference TRBV5-1 and TRBJ2-2): KAGVTQTPRYLIKTRGQQVTLSCSPISGHRSVSWYQQTPGQGLQFLFEYFSETQRNKGNFPGRFSGRQFSNSRSEMNVSTLELGDSALYLCASSPPGQGSTGELFFGEGSRLTVL.

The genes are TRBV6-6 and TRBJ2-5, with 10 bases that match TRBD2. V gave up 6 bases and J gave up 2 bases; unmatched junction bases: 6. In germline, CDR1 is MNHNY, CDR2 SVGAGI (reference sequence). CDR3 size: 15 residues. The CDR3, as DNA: TGTGCCAGCAGCCGACTAGCGGGTAATCAAGAGACCCAGTACTTC. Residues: CASSRLAGNQETQYF.

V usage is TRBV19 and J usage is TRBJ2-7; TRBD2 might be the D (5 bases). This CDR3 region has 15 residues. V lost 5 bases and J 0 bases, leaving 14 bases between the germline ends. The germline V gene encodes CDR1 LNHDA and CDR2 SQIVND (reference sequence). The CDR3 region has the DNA TGTGCCAGTAGTCCCCTAGCTAGGAGCTCCTACGAGCAGTACTTC. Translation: CASSPLARSSYEQYF.

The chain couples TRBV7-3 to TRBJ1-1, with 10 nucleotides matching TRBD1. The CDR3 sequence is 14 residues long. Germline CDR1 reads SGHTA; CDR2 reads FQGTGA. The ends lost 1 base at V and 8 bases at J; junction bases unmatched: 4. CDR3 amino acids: CASSLMGTGDEAFF. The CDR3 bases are TGTGCCAGCAGCTTAATGGGGACAGGGGACGAAGCTTTCTTT.

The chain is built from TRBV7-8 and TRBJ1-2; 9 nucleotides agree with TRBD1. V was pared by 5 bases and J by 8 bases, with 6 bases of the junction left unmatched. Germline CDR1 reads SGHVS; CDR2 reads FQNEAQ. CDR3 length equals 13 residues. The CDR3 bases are TGTGCCAGCAGCACCGGGACAGGGAGAGGCTACACCTTC. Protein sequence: CASSTGTGRGYTF.

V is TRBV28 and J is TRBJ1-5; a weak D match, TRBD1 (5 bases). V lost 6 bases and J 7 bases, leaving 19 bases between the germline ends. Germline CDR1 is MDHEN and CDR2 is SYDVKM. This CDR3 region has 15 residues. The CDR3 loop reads CASRILSGTGQPQHF. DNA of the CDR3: TGTGCCAGCAGAATCCTGAGCGGGACTGGGCAGCCCCAGCATTTT.

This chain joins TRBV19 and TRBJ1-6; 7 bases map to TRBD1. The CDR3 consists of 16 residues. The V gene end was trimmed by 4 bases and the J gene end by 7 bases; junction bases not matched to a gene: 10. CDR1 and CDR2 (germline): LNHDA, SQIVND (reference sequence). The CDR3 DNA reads TGTGCCAGTAGTACGTTGACAGGGAGGCAGAATTCACCCCTCCACTTT. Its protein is CASSTLTGRQNSPLHF.

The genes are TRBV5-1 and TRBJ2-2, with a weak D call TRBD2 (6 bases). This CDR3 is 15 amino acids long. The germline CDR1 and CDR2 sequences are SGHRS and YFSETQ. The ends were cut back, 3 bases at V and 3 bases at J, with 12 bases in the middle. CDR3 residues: CASSWAGSDTGELFF. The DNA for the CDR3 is TGCGCCAGCAGCTGGGCGGGAAGCGACACCGGGGAGCTGTTTTTT.

CDR3 DNA sequence: TGTGCCAGCAGAACGACAGGGACAAGCAATCAGCCCCAGCATTTT. Translation gives CASRTTGTSNQPQHF. The V call is TRBV2, the J call TRBJ1-5, with 7 positions matching TRBD1. J lost 1 base, V lost 6 bases, and 6 bases had no gene match. CDR3 size: 15 residues. Germline loops: CDR1 SNHLY, CDR2 FYNNEI.

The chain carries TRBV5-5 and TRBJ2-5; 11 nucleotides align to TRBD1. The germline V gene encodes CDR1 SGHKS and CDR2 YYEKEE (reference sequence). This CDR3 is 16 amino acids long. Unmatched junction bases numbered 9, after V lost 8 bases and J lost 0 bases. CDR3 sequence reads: CASKGRDRGYQETQYF. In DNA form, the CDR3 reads TGTGCCAGTAAAGGACGGGACAGGGGGTACCAAGAGACCCAGTACTTC.